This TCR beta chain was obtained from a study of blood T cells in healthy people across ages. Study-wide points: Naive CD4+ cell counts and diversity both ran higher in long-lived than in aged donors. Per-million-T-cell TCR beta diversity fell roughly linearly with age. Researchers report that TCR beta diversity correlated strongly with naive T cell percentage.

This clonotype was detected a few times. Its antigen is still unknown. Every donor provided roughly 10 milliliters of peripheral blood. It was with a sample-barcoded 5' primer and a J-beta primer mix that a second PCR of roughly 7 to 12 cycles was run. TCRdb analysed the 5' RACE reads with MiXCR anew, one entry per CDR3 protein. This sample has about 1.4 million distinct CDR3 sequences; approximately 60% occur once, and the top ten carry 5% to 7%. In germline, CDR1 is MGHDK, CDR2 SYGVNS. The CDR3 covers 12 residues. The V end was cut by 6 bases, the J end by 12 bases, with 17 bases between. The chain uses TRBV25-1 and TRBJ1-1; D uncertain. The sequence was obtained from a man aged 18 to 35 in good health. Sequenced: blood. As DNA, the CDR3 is TGTGCCAGCAGGGGCGCGGGTCGTGAGTCTTTCTTT. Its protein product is CASRGAGRESFF.